This entry describes one T cell receptor (beta chain). TCRdb reprocessed the 5' RACE reads and keeps a single row for each CDR3 protein, giving no DNA. The sample data list 150,000 to 200,000 distinct CDR3 sequences. This specimen belongs to a study of monozygotic twins with inflammatory bowel disease. The CDR3 has 13 amino acids. The TCR sequence derives from a human donor with ulcerative colitis or Crohn's disease, or a healthy co-twin of an affected twin (not recorded which). This chain links TRBV12-3 or TRBV12-4 with TRBJ1-6. The specimen sequenced was blood. The CDR3 here is CASSRDYQQPLHF.